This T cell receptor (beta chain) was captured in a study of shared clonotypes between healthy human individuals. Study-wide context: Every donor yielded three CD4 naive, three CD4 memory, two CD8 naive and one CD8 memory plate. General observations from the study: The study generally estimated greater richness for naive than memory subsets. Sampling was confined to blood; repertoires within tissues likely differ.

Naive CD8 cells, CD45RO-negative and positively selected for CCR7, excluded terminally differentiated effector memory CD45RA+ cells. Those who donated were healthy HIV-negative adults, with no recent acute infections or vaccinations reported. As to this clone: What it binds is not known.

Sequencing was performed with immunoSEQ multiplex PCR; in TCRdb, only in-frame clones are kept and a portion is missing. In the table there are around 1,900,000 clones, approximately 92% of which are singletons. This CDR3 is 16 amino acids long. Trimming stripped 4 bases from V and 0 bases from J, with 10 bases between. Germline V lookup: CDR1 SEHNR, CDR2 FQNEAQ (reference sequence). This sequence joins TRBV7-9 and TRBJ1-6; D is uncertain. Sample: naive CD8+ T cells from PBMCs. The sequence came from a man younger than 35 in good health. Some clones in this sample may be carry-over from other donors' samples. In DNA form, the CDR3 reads TGTGCCAGCAGCTCCGATTGGGGCTCCTATAATTCACCCCTCCACTTT. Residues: CASSSDWGSYNSPLHF.